The clone carrying this T cell receptor beta chain is a singleton in its sample. This sample is part of a study of blood T cell repertoires in COVID-19. V lost 4 bases and J lost 4; bases outside the gene matches: 5. Germline CDR1 GTSNPN, CDR2 SVGIG (reference sequence). The CDR3 runs to 15 residues. Participants were aged about 18 to 89 years, lived in under 30 US areas, and enrolled virtually. Repertoires were generated with immunoSEQ multiplex PCR, while TCRdb's copy carries only in-frame clones and drops some. The table lists 140,000 or so clones, approximately 80% of them singletons. The sequence was collected from a woman aged 40 to 50 who had recovered from COVID-19. V gene TRBV30 combines with J gene TRBJ2-2, with 11 nucleotides matching TRBD2. Sequencing input: PBMCs or T cells enriched from blood (not recorded which). The CDR3 sequence: CAWTSGRRSTGELFF. CDR3 nucleotides: TGTGCCTGGACTAGCGGGAGGCGGAGCACCGGGGAGCTGTTTTTT.